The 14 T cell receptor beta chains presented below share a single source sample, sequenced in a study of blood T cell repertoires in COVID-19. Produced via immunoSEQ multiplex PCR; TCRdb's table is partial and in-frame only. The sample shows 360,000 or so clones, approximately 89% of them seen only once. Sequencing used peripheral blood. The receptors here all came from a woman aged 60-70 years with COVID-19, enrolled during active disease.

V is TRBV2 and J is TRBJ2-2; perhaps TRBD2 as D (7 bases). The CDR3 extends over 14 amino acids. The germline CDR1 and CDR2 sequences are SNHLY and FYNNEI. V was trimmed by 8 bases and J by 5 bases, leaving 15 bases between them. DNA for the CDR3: TGTGCCAGCCTGGGAGGGGGTCGGACCGGGGAGCTGTTTTTT. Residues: CASLGGGRTGELFF.

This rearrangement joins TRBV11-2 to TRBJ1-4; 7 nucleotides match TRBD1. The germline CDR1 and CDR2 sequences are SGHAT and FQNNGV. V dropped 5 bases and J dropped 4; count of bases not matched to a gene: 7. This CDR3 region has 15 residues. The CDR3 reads CASSDPRDSNEKLFF. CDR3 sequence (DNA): TGTGCCAGCAGCGACCCCCGGGACAGTAATGAAAAACTGTTTTTT.

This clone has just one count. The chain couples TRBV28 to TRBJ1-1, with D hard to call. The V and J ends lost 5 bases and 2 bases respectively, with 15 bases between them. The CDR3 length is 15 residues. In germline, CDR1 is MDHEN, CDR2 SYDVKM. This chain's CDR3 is CASSARSPSNTEAFF. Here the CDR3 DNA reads TGTGCCAGCAGTGCACGCTCACCCAGTAACACTGAAGCTTTCTTT.

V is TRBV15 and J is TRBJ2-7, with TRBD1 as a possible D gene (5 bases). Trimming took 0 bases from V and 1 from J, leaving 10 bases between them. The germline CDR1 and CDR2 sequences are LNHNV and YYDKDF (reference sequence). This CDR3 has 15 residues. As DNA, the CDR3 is TGTGCCACCAGCAGAGATCGCGACAGTTCCTACGAGCAGTACTTC. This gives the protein CATSRDRDSSYEQYF.

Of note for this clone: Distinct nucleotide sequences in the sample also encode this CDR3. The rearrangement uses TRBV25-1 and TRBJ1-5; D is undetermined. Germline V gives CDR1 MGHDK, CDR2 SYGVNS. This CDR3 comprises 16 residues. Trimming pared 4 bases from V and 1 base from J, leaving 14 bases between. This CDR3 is CASSADGGMSNQPQHF. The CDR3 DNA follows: TGTGCCAGCAGTGCGGACGGAGGAATGAGCAATCAGCCCCAGCATTTT.

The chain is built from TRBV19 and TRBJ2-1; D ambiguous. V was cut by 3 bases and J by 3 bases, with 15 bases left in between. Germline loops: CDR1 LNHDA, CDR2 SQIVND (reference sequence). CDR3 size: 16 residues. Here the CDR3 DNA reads TGTGCCAGTAGTATTCAAGCCACGTCGATCTACAATGAGCAGTTCTTC. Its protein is CASSIQATSIYNEQFF.

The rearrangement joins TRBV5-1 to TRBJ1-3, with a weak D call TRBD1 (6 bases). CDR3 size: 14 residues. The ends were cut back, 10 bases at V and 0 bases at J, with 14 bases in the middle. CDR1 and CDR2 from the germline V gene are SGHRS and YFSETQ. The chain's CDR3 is CASRGTTSGNTIYF. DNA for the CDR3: TGCGCCTCTAGGGGGACAACCTCTGGAAACACCATATATTTT.

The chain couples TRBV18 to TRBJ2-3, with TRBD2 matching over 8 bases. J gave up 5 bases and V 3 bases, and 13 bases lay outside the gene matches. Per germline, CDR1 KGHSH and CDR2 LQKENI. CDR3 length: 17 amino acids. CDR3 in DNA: TGTGCCAGCTCACCCGTTGGGGGAGCGGGGGTCGGAGATACGCAGTATTTT. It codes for CASSPVGGAGVGDTQYF.

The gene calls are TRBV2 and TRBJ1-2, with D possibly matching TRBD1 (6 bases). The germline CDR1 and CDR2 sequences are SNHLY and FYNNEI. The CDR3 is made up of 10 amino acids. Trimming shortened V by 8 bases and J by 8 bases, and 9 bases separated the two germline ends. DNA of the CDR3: TGTGCCAGCCCAACAGGGGGCTACACCTTC. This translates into CASPTGGYTF. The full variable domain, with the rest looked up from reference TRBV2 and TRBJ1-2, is EPEVTQTPSHQVTQMGQEVILRCVPISNHLYFYWYRQILGQKVEFLVSFYNNEISEKSEIFDDQFSVERPDGSNFTLKIRSTKLEDSAMYFCASPTGGYTFGSGTRLTVV.

The CDR3 region is CASSDPSSSGDKLFF. DNA of the CDR3: TGTGCCAGCAGCGATCCCTCATCCAGCGGCGACAAACTGTTTTTT. This chain connects TRBV7-9 to TRBJ1-4; D gene unclear. CDR1 and CDR2 (germline): SEHNR, FQNEAQ (reference sequence). CDR3 length: 15 amino acids. Trimming removed 5 bases from V and 11 bases from J, with 21 bases in between. The full variable domain, its missing parts supplied by reference TRBV7-9 and TRBJ1-4, is DTGVSQNPRHKITKRGQNVTFRCDPISEHNRLYWYRQTLGQGPEFLTYFQNEAQLEKSRLLSDRFSAERPKGSFSTLEIQRTEQGDSAMYLCASSDPSSSGDKLFFGSGTQLSVL.

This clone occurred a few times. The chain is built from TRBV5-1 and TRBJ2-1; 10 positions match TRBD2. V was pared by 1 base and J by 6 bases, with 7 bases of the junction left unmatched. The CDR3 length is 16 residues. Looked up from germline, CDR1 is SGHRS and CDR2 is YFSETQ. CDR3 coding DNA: TGCGCCAGCAGCTTGCAAGCGGGGGGGCTTGGCAATGAGCAGTTCTTC. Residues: CASSLQAGGLGNEQFF.

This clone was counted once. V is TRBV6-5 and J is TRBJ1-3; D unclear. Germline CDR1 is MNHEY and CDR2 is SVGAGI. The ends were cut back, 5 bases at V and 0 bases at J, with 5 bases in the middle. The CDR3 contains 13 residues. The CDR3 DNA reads TGTGCCAGCAGTACCGGCTCTGGAAACACCATATATTTT. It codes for CASSTGSGNTIYF.

CDR3 DNA sequence: TGTGCCAGCAGCGTAGGACGATTAGGACAGGGTCCCACTGAAGCTTTCTTT. Protein product: CASSVGRLGQGPTEAFF. This chain joins TRBV9 and TRBJ1-1, with TRBD1 matching over 8 bases. The CDR3 length is 17 residues. Germline V gene data show CDR1 as SGDLS and CDR2 as YYNGEE. V trimming: 0 bases; J trimming: 4 bases; junction bases outside the gene matches: 11.

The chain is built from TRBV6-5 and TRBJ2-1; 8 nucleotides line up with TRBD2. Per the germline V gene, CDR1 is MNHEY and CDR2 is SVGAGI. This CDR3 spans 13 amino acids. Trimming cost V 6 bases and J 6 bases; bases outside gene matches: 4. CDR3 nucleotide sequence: TGTGCCAGCAGCCGAGCGGGAGCCAATGAGCAGTTCTTC. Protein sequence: CASSRAGANEQFF.